These 9 T cell receptor beta chains were all obtained from the same sample, sequenced in a study of PD-1 blockade in classical Hodgkin lymphoma. TCRdb's table, derived via immunoSEQ multiplex PCR, lists solely in-frame clones and lacks some. The table shows about 33,000 clones, with under 75% occurring only once. Regarding time point: cycle 4 day 1 (C4D1), after six to seven weeks of nivolumab. Each patient's relapse followed autologous stem cell transplantation, and brentuximab vedotin exposure varied. This specimen was peripheral blood mononuclear cells (PBMCs), taken before the fourth cycle of nivolumab. These receptors were taken from a human donor with classical Hodgkin lymphoma.

The chain links TRBV29-1 to TRBJ1-2, with D possibly being TRBD1 (5 bases). Between the trimmed V and J ends, which lost 4 bases and 8 bases, there was a span of 14 bases. Germline V gene sequence: CDR1 SQVTM, CDR2 ANQGSEA. This CDR3 has 12 amino acids. The CDR3 loop is CSVGEGIGGYTF. As DNA, the CDR3 is TGCAGCGTTGGGGAGGGGATCGGAGGCTACACCTTC.

The rearrangement links TRBV27 to TRBJ1-2; unclear D gene. The V gene's germline CDR1 is MNHEY and CDR2 SMNVEV (reference sequence). Trimming took off 1 base at V and 0 bases at J, with 9 bases between the two ends. The CDR3 sequence is 15 residues long. CDR3 region: CASSLFPSANYGYTF. CDR3 sequence (DNA): TGTGCCAGCAGTTTATTTCCCAGCGCTAACTATGGCTACACCTTC.

In this sample, this clone turned up a few times. The V and J genes are TRBV6-5 and TRBJ2-5; a possible D gene is TRBD1 (5 bases). CDR3 length: 13 amino acids. V shed 2 bases and J shed 7 bases, with 11 bases lying between them. CDR1 is MNHEY, CDR2 SVGAGI, per germline. The CDR3 loop reads CASSYTPRGTQYF. The DNA for the CDR3 is TGTGCCAGCAGTTACACGCCAAGGGGGACCCAGTACTTC.

The J gene is TRBJ2-2, the V gene TRBV7-9; D may match TRBD1 or TRBD2 (5 bases each). Deletions cut 5 bases from V and 1 base from J, with 11 bases between. CDR3 length: 15 amino acids. Germline V gives CDR1 SEHNR, CDR2 FQNEAQ (reference sequence). CDR3 sequence: CASSPGTMNTGELFF. CDR3 nucleotides: TGTGCCAGCAGCCCCGGGACGATGAACACCGGGGAGCTGTTTTTT.

V is TRBV21-1 and J is TRBJ2-3; TRBD1, the D gene given by the table, was not confirmed from the DNA. TRBV21-1 is labeled a pseudogene. There are 15 residues in the CDR3. The CDR3 region has the DNA TGTGCCAGCAAAATCAAGGGGGTGGCCACAGATACGCAGTATTTT. It codes for CASKIKGVATDTQYF.

The rearrangement joins TRBV7-2 to TRBJ1-2; possibly TRBD1 for D (5 bases). CDR3 length equals 19 residues. Germline CDR1 SGHTA, CDR2 FQGNSA. V shed 1 base and J shed 0 bases, with 21 bases lying between them. CDR3 loop: CASSLVKGRADRTNYGYTF. DNA of the CDR3: TGTGCCAGCAGCTTAGTTAAGGGCAGGGCTGATCGAACTAACTATGGCTACACCTTC.

V gene TRBV11-2 combines with J gene TRBJ2-2, with a weak D call TRBD1 (5 bases). V was cut by 5 bases and J by 5 bases, with 9 bases left in between. CDR1 is SGHAT, CDR2 FQNNGV, per germline. This CDR3 has 13 residues. CDR3 in amino acids: CASSPGLTGELFF. The DNA for the CDR3 is TGTGCCAGCAGCCCAGGGCTAACCGGGGAGCTGTTTTTT.

This clone appeared a few times. This chain connects TRBV19 to TRBJ1-2; 9 positions agree with TRBD1. Germline lookup yields CDR1 LNHDA and CDR2 SQIVND (reference sequence). J gave up 8 bases and V 6 bases, and 10 bases lay outside the gene matches. CDR3 length equals 14 residues. CDR3 bases: TGTGCCAGTAGCGACGAACAGGGGGCGAGAGGCTACACCTTC. Translation gives CASSDEQGARGYTF.

This chain uses TRBV30 with TRBJ2-7, with unresolved D. This CDR3 is built from 11 residues. The ends were cut back, 4 bases at V and 4 bases at J, with 8 bases in the middle. Germline CDR1 and CDR2: GTSNPN and SVGIG (reference sequence). The DNA of the CDR3 is TGTGCCTGGACCCTGCGTTACGAGCAGTACTTC. This codes for CAWTLRYEQYF.